This T cell receptor beta chain was retrieved from a study of T cells after yellow fever vaccination. Study summary: With SMART-Seq v4 Ultra Low Input, the fractions containing low cell numbers were prepared. Regarding the study as a whole: In FACS-sorted repertoires, abundant clonotypes from the bulk population could appear as contaminants.

Germline V gives CDR1 DFQATT, CDR2 SNEGSKA (reference sequence). Trimming took off 2 bases at V and 4 bases at J, with 9 bases between the two ends. The CDR3 is 12 residues long. Many counts were recorded for this clonotype. MiXCR was run by TCRdb on the 5' RACE reads, yielding one entry per CDR3 protein. The sample lists about 46,000 distinct CDR3 sequences; about 6.3% were seen once. J is TRBJ2-7 and V is TRBV20-1; D perhaps matches TRBD1 (5 bases). This TCR was sampled from a man aged 30-40 years who received the YFV17D yellow fever vaccine. The input for sequencing was PBMCs, either bulk or a sorted T-cell subset (CD4+, CD8+, memory, or dextramer-sorted; not recorded which), taken 45 days after the yellow fever booster vaccination. CDR3 region: CSARLDRYEQYF. In DNA form, the CDR3 reads TGCAGTGCTAGACTTGACAGATACGAGCAGTACTTC.